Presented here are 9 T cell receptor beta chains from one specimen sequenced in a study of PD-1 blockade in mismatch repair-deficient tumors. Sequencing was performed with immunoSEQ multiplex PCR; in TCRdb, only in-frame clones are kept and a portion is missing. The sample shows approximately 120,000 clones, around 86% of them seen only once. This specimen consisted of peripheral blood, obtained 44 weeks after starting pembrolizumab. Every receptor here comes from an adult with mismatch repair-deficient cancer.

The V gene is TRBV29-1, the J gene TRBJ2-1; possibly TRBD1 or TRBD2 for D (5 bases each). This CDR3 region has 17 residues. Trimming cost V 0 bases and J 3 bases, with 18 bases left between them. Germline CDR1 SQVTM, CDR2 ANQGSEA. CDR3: CSVEDLEGTRYYNEQFF. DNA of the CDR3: TGCAGCGTTGAAGATCTAGAAGGGACGCGATACTACAATGAGCAGTTCTTC.

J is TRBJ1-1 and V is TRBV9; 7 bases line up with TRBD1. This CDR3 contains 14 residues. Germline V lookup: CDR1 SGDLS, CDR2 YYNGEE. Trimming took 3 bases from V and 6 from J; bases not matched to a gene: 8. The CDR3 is CASSADRAEAEAFF. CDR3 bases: TGTGCCAGCAGCGCCGACAGGGCAGAGGCTGAAGCTTTCTTT. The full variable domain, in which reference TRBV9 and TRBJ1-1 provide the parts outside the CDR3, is DSGVTQTPKHLITATGQRVTLRCSPRSGDLSVYWYQQSLDQGLQFLIQYYNGEERAKGNILERFSAQQFPDLHSELNLSSLELGDSALYFCASSADRAEAEAFFGQGTRLTVV.

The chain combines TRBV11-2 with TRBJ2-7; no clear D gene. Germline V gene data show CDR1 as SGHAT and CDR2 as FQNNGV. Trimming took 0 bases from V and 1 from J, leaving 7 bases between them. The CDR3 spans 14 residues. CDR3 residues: CASSLDRFSYEQYF. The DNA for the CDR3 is TGTGCCAGCAGCTTAGATAGGTTTTCCTACGAGCAGTACTTC. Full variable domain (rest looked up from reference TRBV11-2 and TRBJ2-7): EAGVAQSPRYKIIEKRQSVAFWCNPISGHATLYWYQQILGQGPKLLIQFQNNGVVDDSQLPKDRFSAERLKGVDSTLKIQPAKLEDSAVYLCASSLDRFSYEQYFGPGTRLTVT.

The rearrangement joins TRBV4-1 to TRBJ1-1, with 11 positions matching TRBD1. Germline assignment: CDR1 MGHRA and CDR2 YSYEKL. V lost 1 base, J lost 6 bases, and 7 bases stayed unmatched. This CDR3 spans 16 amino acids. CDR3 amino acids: CASSQGRGQGGAEAFF. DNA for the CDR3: TGCGCCAGCAGCCAAGGTCGGGGACAGGGGGGAGCTGAAGCTTTCTTT.

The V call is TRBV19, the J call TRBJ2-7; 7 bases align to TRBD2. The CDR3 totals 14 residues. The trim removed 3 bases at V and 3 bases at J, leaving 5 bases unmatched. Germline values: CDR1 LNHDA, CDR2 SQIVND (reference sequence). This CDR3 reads CASSISSGHYEQYF. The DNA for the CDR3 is TGTGCCAGTAGTATCTCTAGCGGACACTACGAGCAGTACTTC.

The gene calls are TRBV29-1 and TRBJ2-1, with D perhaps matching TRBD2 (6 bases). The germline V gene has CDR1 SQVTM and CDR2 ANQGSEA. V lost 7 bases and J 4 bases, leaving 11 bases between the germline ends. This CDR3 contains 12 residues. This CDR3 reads CSGLAEYNEQFF. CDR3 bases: TGCAGCGGATTAGCGGAGTACAATGAGCAGTTCTTC.

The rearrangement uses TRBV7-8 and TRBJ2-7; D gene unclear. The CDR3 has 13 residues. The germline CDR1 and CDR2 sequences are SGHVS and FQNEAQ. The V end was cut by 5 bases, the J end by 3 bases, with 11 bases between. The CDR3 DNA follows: TGTGCCAGCAGCGTGGCCGGTTACTACGAGCAGTACTTC. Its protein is CASSVAGYYEQYF.

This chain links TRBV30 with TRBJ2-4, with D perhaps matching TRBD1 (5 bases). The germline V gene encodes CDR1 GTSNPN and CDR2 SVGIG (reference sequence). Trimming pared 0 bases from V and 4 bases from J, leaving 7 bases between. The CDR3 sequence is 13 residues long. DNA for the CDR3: TGTGCCTGGAGTGTACACAGGAAAAACATTCAGTACTTC. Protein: CAWSVHRKNIQYF.

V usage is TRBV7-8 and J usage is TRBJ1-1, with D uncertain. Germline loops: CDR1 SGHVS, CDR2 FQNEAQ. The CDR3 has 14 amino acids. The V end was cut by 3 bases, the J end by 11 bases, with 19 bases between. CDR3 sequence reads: CASSLHEALQGAFF. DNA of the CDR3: TGTGCCAGCAGCTTGCATGAGGCCCTCCAAGGGGCTTTCTTT.